What follows describes a single T cell receptor (beta chain). The entry originates in a study of T cell changes during pregnancy in multiple sclerosis. Germline CDR1 is MNHEY and CDR2 is SMNVEV (reference sequence). J gave up 8 bases and V 2 bases, and 13 bases lay outside the gene matches. This CDR3 spans 17 amino acids. Only in-frame clones appear in the TCRdb table, and some are missing; sequencing was by immunoSEQ multiplex PCR. The data hold about 46,000 clones, with approximately 92% observed a single time. Source: CD8+ T cells from peripheral blood mononuclear cells, taken after pregnancy. This chain connects TRBV27 to TRBJ2-2; 8 nucleotides line up with TRBD1. The sequence was collected from a female donor with multiple sclerosis, enrolled in a pregnancy study. Here the CDR3 reads CASSLNPPRQGMGELFF. The DNA of the CDR3 is TGTGCCAGCAGTTTAAACCCCCCTCGACAGGGGATGGGGGAGCTGTTTTTT.